Below, 9 T cell receptor beta chains from the same sample are listed, as sequenced in a study of OX40 agonist ivuxolimab in advanced cancers. Clones were read by immunoSEQ multiplex PCR, and TCRdb kept only the in-frame ones, dropping some. Here the sample spans tens of thousands of clones, 88% being singletons. Sample: CD4+ or CD8+ T cells sorted from blood, taken in a trial of the OX40 agonist ivuxolimab. The receptors stem from an adult with an advanced solid tumor such as melanoma, head and neck, liver or kidney cancer.

This chain connects TRBV18 to TRBJ1-6, with D uncertain. The CDR3 runs 14 residues. Germline V gene sequence: CDR1 KGHSH, CDR2 LQKENI. V was clipped by 2 bases and J by 5 bases, with 7 bases between them. The DNA of the CDR3 is TGTGCCAGCTCACCAACGGAAGATAATTCACCCCTCCACTTT. Protein product: CASSPTEDNSPLHF. Looking up the rest from reference TRBV18 and TRBJ1-6 gives the full variable domain: NAGVMQNPRHLVRRRGQEARLRCSPMKGHSHVYWYRQLPEEGLKFMVYLQKENIIDESGMPKERFSAEFPKEGPSILRIQQVVRGDSAAYFCASSPTEDNSPLHFGNGTRLTVT.

The rearrangement links TRBV10-3 to TRBJ2-7, with 9 bases identical to TRBD2. V gave up 6 bases and J gave up 4 bases; unmatched junction bases: 7. Germline V gives CDR1 ENHRY, CDR2 SYGVKD. There are 14 residues in the CDR3. CDR3 residues: CAIRGAGGPYEQYF. The CDR3 DNA reads as TGTGCCATCAGGGGAGCGGGAGGTCCTTACGAGCAGTACTTC.

The genes are TRBV2 and TRBJ2-1, with 7 bases matching TRBD2. V shed 3 bases and J 3 bases; nucleotides not matched to a gene: 2. The length of the CDR3 is 14 residues. Germline lookup yields CDR1 SNHLY and CDR2 FYNNEI. The CDR3 DNA reads TGTGCCAGCAGTGAGGGCGGGGGCTACAATGAGCAGTTCTTC. Residues: CASSEGGGYNEQFF.

The chain employs TRBV28 and TRBJ2-2; perhaps TRBD1 as D (5 bases). V shed 10 bases and J shed 3 bases, with 18 bases lying between them. The CDR3 spans 15 residues. Per germline, CDR1 MDHEN and CDR2 SYDVKM. The CDR3 reads CATRVPTGYTGELFF. The CDR3 nucleotides are TGTGCCACCAGGGTACCCACCGGCTACACCGGGGAGCTGTTTTTT.

The chain links TRBV5-1 to TRBJ2-1; D unclear. The V and J ends lost 0 bases and 7 bases respectively, with 11 bases between them. Germline V gene data show CDR1 as SGHRS and CDR2 as YFSETQ. The CDR3 extends over 14 amino acids. The CDR3 loop is CASSLEGLGNEQFF. The CDR3 region has the DNA TGCGCCAGCAGCTTGGAGGGCCTCGGGAATGAGCAGTTCTTC.

The rearrangement uses TRBV5-1 and TRBJ1-3, with D hard to call. Germline CDR1 is SGHRS and CDR2 is YFSETQ. The CDR3 loop spans 15 amino acids. Trimming removed 4 bases from V and 2 bases from J, with 13 bases in between. In DNA form, the CDR3 reads TGCGCCAGCAGCATTTCCGACCTTGCTGGAAACACCATATATTTT. It encodes CASSISDLAGNTIYF.

The J gene is TRBJ2-7, the V gene TRBV7-3, with 9 bases matching TRBD2. Germline V gene sequence: CDR1 SGHTA, CDR2 FQGTGA. V lost 5 bases to trimming and J lost 1 base; unmatched junction nucleotides: 6. CDR3 size: 15 residues. The CDR3 DNA sequence: TGTGCCAGCAGCCAGGCTAGCGGGGAATCCTACGAGCAGTACTTC. This encodes CASSQASGESYEQYF.

The V and J genes are TRBV28 and TRBJ1-1, with D maybe TRBD1 (5 bases). With 0 bases removed from V and 0 bases from J, the gap between germline ends came to 8 bases. Germline V gene sequence: CDR1 MDHEN, CDR2 SYDVKM. The CDR3 extends over 15 amino acids. The CDR3 sequence is CASSLWGTVNTEAFF. DNA of the CDR3: TGTGCCAGCAGTTTATGGGGGACGGTGAACACTGAAGCTTTCTTT.

V is TRBV7-8 and J is TRBJ1-1; no clear D. Per germline, CDR1 SGHVS and CDR2 FQNEAQ. This CDR3 region has 13 residues. V was pared by 0 bases and J by 1 base, with 3 bases between. CDR3 nucleotide sequence: TGTGCCAGCAGCTTAGCCGGGAACACTGAAGCTTTCTTT. This sequence encodes CASSLAGNTEAFF.